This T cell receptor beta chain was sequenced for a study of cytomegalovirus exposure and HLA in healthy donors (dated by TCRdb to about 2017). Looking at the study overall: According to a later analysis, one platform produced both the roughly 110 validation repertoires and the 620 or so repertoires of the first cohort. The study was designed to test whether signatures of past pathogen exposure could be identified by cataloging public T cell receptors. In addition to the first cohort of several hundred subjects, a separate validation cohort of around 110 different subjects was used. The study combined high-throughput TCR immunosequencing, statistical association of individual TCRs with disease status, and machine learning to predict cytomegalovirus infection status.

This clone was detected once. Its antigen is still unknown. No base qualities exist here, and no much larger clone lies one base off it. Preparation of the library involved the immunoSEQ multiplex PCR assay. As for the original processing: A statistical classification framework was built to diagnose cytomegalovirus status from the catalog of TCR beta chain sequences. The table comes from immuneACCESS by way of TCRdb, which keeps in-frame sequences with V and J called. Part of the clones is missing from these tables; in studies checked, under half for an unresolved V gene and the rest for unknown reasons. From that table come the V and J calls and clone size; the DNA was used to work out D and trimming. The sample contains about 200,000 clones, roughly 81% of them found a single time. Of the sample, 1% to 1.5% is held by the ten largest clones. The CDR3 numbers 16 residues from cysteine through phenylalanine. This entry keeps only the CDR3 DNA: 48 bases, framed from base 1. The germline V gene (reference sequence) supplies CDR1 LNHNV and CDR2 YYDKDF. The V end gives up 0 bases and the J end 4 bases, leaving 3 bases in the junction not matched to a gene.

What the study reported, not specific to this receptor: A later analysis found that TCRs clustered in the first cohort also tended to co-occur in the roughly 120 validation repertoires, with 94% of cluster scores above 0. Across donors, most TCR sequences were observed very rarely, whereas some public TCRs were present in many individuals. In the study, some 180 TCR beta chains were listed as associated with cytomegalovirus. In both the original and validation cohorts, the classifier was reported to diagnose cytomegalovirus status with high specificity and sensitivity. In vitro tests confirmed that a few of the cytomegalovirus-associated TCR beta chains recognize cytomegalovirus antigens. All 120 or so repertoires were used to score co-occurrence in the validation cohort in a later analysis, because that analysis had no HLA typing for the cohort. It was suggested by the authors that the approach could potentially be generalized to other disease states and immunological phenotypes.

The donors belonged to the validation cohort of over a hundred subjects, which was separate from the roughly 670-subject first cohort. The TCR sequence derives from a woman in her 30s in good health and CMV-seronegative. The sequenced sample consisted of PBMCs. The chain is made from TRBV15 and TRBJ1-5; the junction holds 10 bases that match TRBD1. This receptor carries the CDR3 CATSRDRDRGNQPQHF. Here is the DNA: TGTGCCACCAGCAGAGACCGGGACAGGGGTAATCAGCCCCAGCATTTT.